Below are 17 T cell receptor beta chains sequenced from a single sample in a study of neurological immune-mediated disorders. TCRdb reanalysed the 5' RACE reads using MiXCR and keeps one entry per CDR3 protein. Of 25,000 to 35,000 distinct CDR3 sequences in the sample, roughly 15% were seen once. The sample was PBMCs. The receptors derive from a man between 65 and 85 years old in good health.

Details on this clonotype: Sequence at one end of the junction differs from germline and may be a read error. This rearrangement joins TRBV7-3 to TRBJ2-3, with D possibly TRBD1 on 6 matching bases. CDR1 and CDR2 from the germline V gene are SGHTA and FQGTGA. The CDR3 is 13 amino acids. In DNA form, the CDR3 reads TGTGCCAGCAGCTTACACAGGGCAGATACACAGTATTTT. Translated, it gives CASSLHRADTQYF.

Many counts were recorded for this clonotype. This chain joins TRBV28 and TRBJ1-5; perhaps TRBD1 as D (5 bases). V shed 7 bases and J shed 1 base, with 17 bases lying between them. The CDR3 is 16 amino acids. Germline CDR1 reads MDHEN; CDR2 reads SYDVKM. For the CDR3, the DNA is TGTGCCAGCACCTCTAGGAGGAGGGGCAGCAATCAGCCCCAGCATTTT. As protein: CASTSRRRGSNQPQHF.

This clonotype was picked up a small number of times. This may come from a read error, since a much larger clone is one base off. This chain uses TRBV7-2 with TRBJ1-5; 11 bases fit TRBD1. Germline V gene lookup returns CDR1 SGHTA and CDR2 FQGNSA. This CDR3 comprises 16 residues. The CDR3 sequence is CVSSFGQGAINQPQHF. The CDR3 coding sequence is TGTGTCAGCAGCTTCGGACAGGGGGCGATCAATCAGCCCCAGCATTTT.

This clonotype appeared many times. J is TRBJ2-7 and V is TRBV5-1; TRBD1 matches 10 bases. The CDR3 sequence is 14 residues long. J lost 4 bases, V lost 4 bases, and 5 bases had no gene match. CDR1 SGHRS and CDR2 YFSETQ come from the germline V gene. CDR3 amino acids: CASSRRGQGYEQYF. The CDR3 coding sequence is TGCGCCAGCAGCCGGCGGGGACAGGGGTACGAGCAGTACTTC.

In this sample, this clonotype turned up many times. The rearrangement joins TRBV5-5 to TRBJ2-2; D is perhaps TRBD1 (6 bases). The V and J ends lost 2 bases and 2 bases respectively, with 7 bases between them. CDR1 is SGHKS, CDR2 YYEKEE, per germline (reference sequence). The CDR3 is 14 residues long. The CDR3 DNA follows: TGTGCCAGCAGCTTCGGGACAAACACCGGGGAGCTGTTTTTT. Translated, it gives CASSFGTNTGELFF.

This clonotype was detected many times. The chain couples TRBV6-5 to TRBJ1-5, with 8 positions matching TRBD1. This CDR3 has 16 residues. Germline trimming cut 6 bases from V and 1 base from J; bases unmatched to any gene: 8. Germline V gives CDR1 MNHEY, CDR2 SVGAGI. In DNA form, the CDR3 reads TGTGCCAGCAGCTCACACAGGGGGGGAAGCAATCAGCCCCAGCATTTT. Its translation is CASSSHRGGSNQPQHF.

This clonotype was observed at least ten times. The V call is TRBV3-1, the J call TRBJ1-5; D is ambiguous. Germline-derived CDR1 and CDR2 are LGHDT and YNNKEL (reference sequence). The CDR3 runs 13 residues. Trimming left V 6 bases short and J 3 bases short, with 9 bases between. Written as DNA, the CDR3 is TGTGCCAGCAGTGCTACACACAATCAGCCCCAGCATTTT. Its translation: CASSATHNQPQHF.

This clonotype was recorded at least ten times. V gene TRBV10-3 combines with J gene TRBJ1-1; possible D gene TRBD1, 6 bases. This CDR3 contains 14 residues. Germline values: CDR1 ENHRY, CDR2 SYGVKD. Trimming removed 7 bases at V and 6 bases at J, with 18 bases between. The CDR3 bases are TGTGCCATCAAACCTCAGGGGAGGGGATCTGAAGCTTTCTTT. Encoded protein: CAIKPQGRGSEAFF.

V is TRBV4-1 and J is TRBJ2-3; no clear D gene. V was trimmed by 4 bases and J by 3 bases, leaving 11 bases between them. The CDR3 totals 14 residues. CDR1 and CDR2 (germline): MGHRA, YSYEKL. The CDR3 bases are TGCGCCAGCAGCCCCTTTAGATTGACAGATACGCAGTATTTT. Amino acid sequence: CASSPFRLTDTQYF.

This clonotype was counted ten times or more. The CDR3 is CSARTGNNQPQHF. The DNA for the CDR3 is TGCAGTGCAAGGACAGGGAACAATCAGCCCCAGCATTTT. The rearrangement joins TRBV20-1 to TRBJ1-5; 8 bases align to TRBD1. The CDR3 length is 13 residues. The V gene's germline CDR1 is DFQATT and CDR2 SNEGSKA (reference sequence). The V and J ends lost 6 bases and 3 bases, in that order; junction bases with no gene match: 4.

Ten or more counts support this clonotype. The V and J genes are TRBV6-2 or TRBV6-3 and TRBJ1-1, with a weak D call TRBD1 (6 bases). Germline CDR1 reads MNHEY; CDR2 reads SVGEGT. The CDR3 is 15 amino acids. The V gene lost 4 bases and the J gene lost 0 bases, with 12 bases spanning the gap. CDR3: CASSSQGTLNTEAFF. Written as DNA, the CDR3 is TGTGCCAGCAGTTCCCAGGGGACCCTGAACACTGAAGCTTTCTTT.

This clonotype was observed at least ten times. This chain uses TRBV5-1 with TRBJ2-5, with a weak D call TRBD2 (6 bases). Germline V gene lookup returns CDR1 SGHRS and CDR2 YFSETQ. This CDR3 has 16 amino acids. V was clipped by 0 bases and J by 0 bases, with 12 bases between them. The CDR3 is CASSLGPAGYQETQYF. CDR3 coding DNA: TGCGCCAGCAGCTTGGGGCCAGCGGGTTACCAAGAGACCCAGTACTTC.

This clonotype was detected ten times or more. The V call is TRBV12-3 or TRBV12-4, the J call TRBJ2-5; no firm D call. V lost 4 bases to trimming and J lost 1 base, with 4 bases between them. The CDR3 runs 12 residues. CDR3 loop: CASSYIQETQYF. The CDR3 DNA sequence: TGTGCCAGCAGTTACATCCAAGAGACCCAGTACTTC.

This clonotype came up many times. This chain uses TRBV7-2 with TRBJ1-4; 10 bases agree with TRBD1. This CDR3 contains 15 residues. V shed 5 bases and J 8 bases; nucleotides not matched to a gene: 8. Germline CDR1 is SGHTA and CDR2 is FQGNSA. The CDR3 sequence: CASSPQTGGREKLFF. CDR3 DNA: TGTGCCAGCAGCCCTCAGACAGGGGGCCGAGAAAAACTGTTTTTT.

This clonotype came up many times. This sequence joins TRBV7-8 and TRBJ1-5; 7 bases fit TRBD1. Germline-derived CDR1 and CDR2 are SGHVS and FQNEAQ. The ends lost 4 bases at V and 7 bases at J; junction bases unmatched: 13. The CDR3 runs to 16 residues. CDR3 in amino acids: CASSWGPKQDRQPQHF. The CDR3, as DNA: TGTGCCAGCAGCTGGGGACCAAAACAGGACAGGCAGCCCCAGCATTTT.

This clonotype appeared many times. The rearrangement links TRBV5-1 to TRBJ2-7, with TRBD2 matching over 11 bases. The V segment lost 5 bases and the J segment 0 bases; nucleotides outside the gene matches: 7. This CDR3 contains 16 residues. Germline V CDR1 and CDR2: SGHRS, YFSETQ. The DNA for the CDR3 is TGCGCCAGCAGGGATACTAGCGGGGGCCTCTCCTACGAGCAGTACTTC. It translates to CASRDTSGGLSYEQYF. Complete variable domain (other parts from reference TRBV5-1 and TRBJ2-7): KAGVTQTPRYLIKTRGQQVTLSCSPISGHRSVSWYQQTPGQGLQFLFEYFSETQRNKGNFPGRFSGRQFSNSRSEMNVSTLELGDSALYLCASRDTSGGLSYEQYFGPGTRLTVT.

The chain combines TRBV7-8 with TRBJ1-1; 10 positions agree with TRBD1. J was trimmed by 3 bases and V by 5 bases; bases with no gene match: 3. The CDR3 is 14 residues long. Germline CDR1 and CDR2: SGHVS and FQNEAQ. The DNA for the CDR3 is TGTGCCAGCAGCAGACAGGGGGCAGACACTGAAGCTTTCTTT. The encoded protein is CASSRQGADTEAFF.